This T cell receptor (beta chain) was observed in a study of Ad26.COV2.S vaccination and SARS-CoV-2 variants. The treatment denotes: around 19 received Ad26.COV2.S at low or high dose, single or two shots; about five received placebo; per-sample allocation not given. The study sampled participants on day 63 after the first vaccine or placebo injection. Data came from immunoSEQ multiplex PCR; TCRdb stores just in-frame clones and leaves some out. The table includes under 600,000 clones, around 89% detected once. The CDR3 sequence is 16 residues long. Per germline, CDR1 LGHDT and CDR2 YNNKEL (reference sequence). Deletions cut 1 base from V and 2 bases from J, with 14 bases between.

V gene TRBV3-1 (or the pseudogene TRBV3-2) combines with J gene TRBJ2-5, with D hard to call. The specimen comprised peripheral blood, sampled in a trial of Ad26.COV2.S vaccine versus placebo. This sequence was found in a person aged 18 to 59 who received the Ad26.COV2.S COVID-19 vaccine or a placebo. CDR3 nucleotide sequence: TGTGCCAGCAGCCAAGGATTTAGTCCCGGACAAGAGACCCAGTACTTC. Protein product: CASSQGFSPGQETQYF.